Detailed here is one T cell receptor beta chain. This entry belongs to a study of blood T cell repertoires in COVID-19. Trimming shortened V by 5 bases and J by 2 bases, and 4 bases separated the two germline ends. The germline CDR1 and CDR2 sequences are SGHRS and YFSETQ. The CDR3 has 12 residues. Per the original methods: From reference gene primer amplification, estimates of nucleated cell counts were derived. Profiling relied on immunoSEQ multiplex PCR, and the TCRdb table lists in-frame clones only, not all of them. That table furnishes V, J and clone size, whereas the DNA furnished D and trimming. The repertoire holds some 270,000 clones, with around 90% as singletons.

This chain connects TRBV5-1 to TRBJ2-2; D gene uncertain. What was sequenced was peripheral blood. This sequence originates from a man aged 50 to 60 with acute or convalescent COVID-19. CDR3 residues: CASRYNTGELFF. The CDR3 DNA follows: TGCGCCAGCAGGTATAACACCGGGGAGCTGTTTTTT.